These 32 T cell receptor beta chains originate from one sample sequenced in a study of blood T cell repertoires in COVID-19. Sequencing used immunoSEQ multiplex PCR; TCRdb keeps in-frame clones, though not all of them. The table lists roughly 100,000 clones, over 80% of them singletons. The sequenced sample consisted of peripheral blood. These receptors were obtained from a middle-aged man with active COVID-19.

V is TRBV5-4 and J is TRBJ2-7, with 9 bases matching TRBD1. The CDR3 runs to 15 residues. Germline assignment: CDR1 SGHNT and CDR2 YYREEE (reference sequence). Trimming cost V 2 bases and J 2 bases; bases outside gene matches: 5. CDR3 in amino acids: CASSFWGQGTYEQYF. In DNA form, the CDR3 reads TGTGCCAGCAGCTTTTGGGGACAGGGCACCTACGAGCAGTACTTC.

The chain recombines TRBV5-4 with TRBJ1-2; possibly TRBD1 for D (5 bases). Germline CDR1 and CDR2: SGHNT and YYREEE (reference sequence). The CDR3 has 16 residues. With 4 bases removed from V and 0 bases from J, the gap between germline ends came to 16 bases. CDR3 sequence: CASSVPTEASNYGYTF. The CDR3 DNA is TGTGCCAGCAGCGTCCCGACAGAGGCCTCTAACTATGGCTACACCTTC.

The rearrangement uses TRBV19 and TRBJ1-6, with 7 bases that match TRBD1. This CDR3 contains 14 residues. V lost 5 bases and J lost 10; bases outside the gene matches: 8. Looked up from germline, CDR1 is LNHDA and CDR2 is SQIVND (reference sequence). CDR3 DNA: TGTGCCAGTAGTTACAGGGGTACGGGGTCACCCCTCCACTTT. It specifies CASSYRGTGSPLHF.

This chain connects TRBV28 to TRBJ2-3; TRBD2 aligns across 9 bases. V trimming: 4 bases; J trimming: 2 bases; junction bases outside the gene matches: 4. From germline, CDR1 is MDHEN and CDR2 SYDVKM. The CDR3 covers 15 residues. CDR3 in amino acids: CASSSTSGLTDTQYF. Here the CDR3 DNA reads TGTGCCAGCAGTTCGACTAGCGGCCTCACAGATACGCAGTATTTT.

This sequence joins TRBV20-1 and TRBJ2-1, with D perhaps matching TRBD1 (6 bases). From germline, CDR1 is DFQATT and CDR2 SNEGSKA (reference sequence). CDR3 length: 11 residues. V was cut by 6 bases and J by 6 bases, with 9 bases left in between. As DNA, the CDR3 is TGCAGTGCAGGGACAACCAATGAGCAGTTCTTC. It encodes CSAGTTNEQFF.

The chain combines TRBV5-1 with TRBJ2-5; TRBD2 matches at 16 bases. CDR1 SGHRS and CDR2 YFSETQ come from the germline V gene. This CDR3 has 18 residues. V trimming: 4 bases; J trimming: 4 bases; junction bases outside the gene matches: 10. CDR3 DNA: TGCGCCAGCAGCCCGGGACTAGCGGGAGGGCCCTCTGGAGAGACCCAGTACTTC. This sequence encodes CASSPGLAGGPSGETQYF. Filled out from reference TRBV5-1 and TRBJ2-5, the complete variable domain reads KAGVTQTPRYLIKTRGQQVTLSCSPISGHRSVSWYQQTPGQGLQFLFEYFSETQRNKGNFPGRFSGRQFSNSRSEMNVSTLELGDSALYLCASSPGLAGGPSGETQYFGPGTRLLVL.

This chain links TRBV30 with TRBJ2-7; 14 bases match TRBD2. The CDR3 sequence is 15 residues long. Germline V CDR1 and CDR2: GTSNPN, SVGIG (reference sequence). Trimming at V came to 5 bases and at J to 7 bases, leaving 10 bases not matched to a gene. The CDR3 DNA reads as TGTGCCTGGGGACAAGGGACTAGCGGGAGTGGAGAGCAGTACTTC. Its translation is CAWGQGTSGSGEQYF.

V and J are TRBV27 and TRBJ1-1; possible D gene TRBD1, 6 bases. This CDR3 region has 16 residues. Germline V CDR1 and CDR2: MNHEY, SMNVEV (reference sequence). V lost 2 bases to trimming and J lost 1 base, with 14 bases between them. This CDR3 is CASSLRGGRRNTEAFF. CDR3 nucleotides: TGTGCCAGCAGTTTAAGGGGGGGTCGTAGGAACACTGAAGCTTTCTTT.

The V call is TRBV2, the J call TRBJ1-5; weak D call: TRBD1 (5 bases). The CDR3 sequence is 15 residues long. Trimming took off 2 bases at V and 5 bases at J, with 13 bases between the two ends. Germline assignment: CDR1 SNHLY and CDR2 FYNNEI. In nucleotides, the CDR3 is TGTGCCAGCAGTGAACTCGGACTAGGGGATCAGCCCCAGCATTTT. It yields the protein CASSELGLGDQPQHF.

The rearrangement links TRBV5-1 to TRBJ2-5; D is unresolved. The CDR3 runs to 13 residues. With 3 bases removed from V and 0 bases from J, the gap between germline ends came to 6 bases. CDR1 and CDR2 from the germline V gene are SGHRS and YFSETQ. The CDR3 loop reads CASSSSYQETQYF. Written as DNA, the CDR3 is TGCGCCAGCAGCTCCTCGTACCAAGAGACCCAGTACTTC.

The CDR3 loop is CASSYGAGGSADTQYF. For the CDR3, the DNA is TGTGCCAGCAGCTACGGAGCGGGAGGGAGCGCAGATACGCAGTATTTT. This sequence joins TRBV7-3 and TRBJ2-3; the match to TRBD2 covers 10 bases. The CDR3 is 16 residues long. V shed 4 bases and J 4 bases; nucleotides not matched to a gene: 8. Germline V gene data show CDR1 as SGHTA and CDR2 as FQGTGA.

A single count supports this clone. This chain joins TRBV10-3 and TRBJ1-1; 10 bases match TRBD1. The ends lost 8 bases at V and 0 bases at J; junction bases unmatched: 3. CDR3 size: 14 residues. The V gene's germline CDR1 is ENHRY and CDR2 SYGVKD. The CDR3 nucleotides read TGTGCCATCGGACAGGGGGACCTGAACACTGAAGCTTTCTTT. Its translation: CAIGQGDLNTEAFF.

The CDR3 region has the DNA TGTGCCAGCAGTTACTCCCAGGGGGCACGGGATCAGCCCCAGCATTTT. Protein sequence: CASSYSQGARDQPQHF. The V and J genes are TRBV6-6 and TRBJ1-5; 8 bases align to TRBD1. V was clipped by 0 bases and J by 5 bases; unmatched bases: 6. The CDR3 totals 16 residues. Germline V lookup: CDR1 MNHNY, CDR2 SVGAGI (reference sequence).

V is TRBV5-6 and J is TRBJ1-1; D is possibly TRBD1 (5 bases). V shed 1 base and J shed 1 base, with 11 bases lying between them. The CDR3 extends over 15 amino acids. CDR1 SGHDT and CDR2 YYEEEE come from the germline V gene. The chain's CDR3 is CASSLSAGWNTEAFF. For the CDR3, the DNA is TGTGCCAGCAGCTTGTCGGCAGGGTGGAACACTGAAGCTTTCTTT.

The chain uses TRBV11-2 and TRBJ2-1, with 11 bases matching TRBD2. The V and J ends lost 0 bases and 10 bases, in that order; junction bases with no gene match: 17. The germline gives CDR1 SGHAT, CDR2 FQNNGV. The CDR3 extends over 19 amino acids. The CDR3 nucleotides read TGTGCCAGCAGCTTAGATCGGGGTAGCGGGAGGGGTTCACATCAAGAGCAGTTCTTC. This codes for CASSLDRGSGRGSHQEQFF.

The chain couples TRBV28 to TRBJ2-1, with D possibly matching TRBD1 (5 bases). Per germline, CDR1 MDHEN and CDR2 SYDVKM. V lost 6 bases and J 0 bases, leaving 15 bases between the germline ends. The CDR3 runs 16 residues. The CDR3 coding sequence is TGTGCCAGCAGGGGAACAGGTTACCCCTCCTACAATGAGCAGTTCTTC. Translated, it gives CASRGTGYPSYNEQFF.

This rearrangement joins TRBV19 to TRBJ1-2; D unresolved. The CDR3 totals 14 residues. V lost 0 bases to trimming and J lost 8 bases, with 13 bases between them. Per the germline V gene, CDR1 is LNHDA and CDR2 is SQIVND (reference sequence). The CDR3 nucleotides are TGTGCCAGTAGTATAGAAGCGCAGTCGGTAGGCTACACCTTC. Protein: CASSIEAQSVGYTF. Looking up the rest from reference TRBV19 and TRBJ1-2 gives the full variable domain: DGGITQSPKYLFRKEGQNVTLSCEQNLNHDAMYWYRQDPGQGLRLIYYSQIVNDFQKGDIAEGYSVSREKKESFPLTVTSAQKNPTAFYLCASSIEAQSVGYTFGSGTRLTVV.

The gene calls are TRBV28 and TRBJ2-7; D is unresolved. The CDR3 is made up of 12 amino acids. The V gene's germline CDR1 is MDHEN and CDR2 SYDVKM. Between the trimmed V and J ends, which lost 2 bases and 2 bases, there was a span of 4 bases. The CDR3 DNA reads as TGTGCCAGCAGTTTACCCGCCTACGAGCAGTACTTC. The encoded protein is CASSLPAYEQYF.

The chain is built from TRBV5-1 and TRBJ2-5, with TRBD2 matching 14 bases. V dropped 2 bases and J dropped 5; count of bases not matched to a gene: 5. CDR3 length equals 16 residues. CDR1 is SGHRS and CDR2 is YFSETQ in the germline V gene. The CDR3 loop is CASSFGLAGGGETQYF. The CDR3 nucleotides read TGCGCCAGCAGCTTTGGACTAGCGGGAGGTGGGGAGACCCAGTACTTC.

This clone was seen at least ten times. J is TRBJ2-7 and V is TRBV7-8; 11 bases align to TRBD2. Germline loops: CDR1 SGHVS, CDR2 FQNEAQ. The CDR3 covers 17 residues. Germline trimming cut 1 base from V and 7 bases from J; bases unmatched to any gene: 12. The CDR3 region is CASSLGGASGRRGEQYF. The CDR3 nucleotides read TGTGCCAGCAGCTTAGGGGGGGCTAGCGGGAGGCGAGGGGAGCAGTACTTC.

The rearrangement joins TRBV7-9 to TRBJ2-1, with no clear D. The germline gives CDR1 SEHNR, CDR2 FQNEAQ (reference sequence). Trimming left V 2 bases short and J 4 bases short, with 12 bases between. The CDR3 loop spans 15 amino acids. CDR3 DNA: TGTGCCAGCAGCTTAAGTGGAGATCTATACAATGAGCAGTTCTTC. This codes for CASSLSGDLYNEQFF.

This clone was recorded once. The chain uses TRBV11-2 and TRBJ2-7; 9 bases are shared with TRBD1. The CDR3 extends over 15 amino acids. The junction had 8 bases not matched to a gene; V was cut back by 8 bases and J by 0 bases. Germline CDR1 SGHAT, CDR2 FQNNGV. CDR3 residues: CASGLRDRDSYEQYF. The CDR3 DNA reads TGTGCCAGCGGCCTCCGGGACAGGGACTCCTACGAGCAGTACTTC.

For the CDR3, the DNA is TGTGCCAGCAGGTCAGGGGGCGCCTCCTATGGCTACACCTTC. This sequence encodes CASRSGGASYGYTF. The V call is TRBV28, the J call TRBJ1-2; 8 nucleotides agree with TRBD1. Germline-derived CDR1 and CDR2 are MDHEN and SYDVKM. The V segment lost 6 bases and the J segment 4 bases; nucleotides outside the gene matches: 7. This CDR3 comprises 14 residues.

A few counts support this clone. This sequence joins TRBV27 and TRBJ2-3, with 7 bases aligning to TRBD1. From germline, CDR1 is MNHEY and CDR2 SMNVEV (reference sequence). V lost 5 bases and J lost 2; bases outside the gene matches: 7. The CDR3 extends over 15 amino acids. The CDR3 bases are TGTGCCAGCAGTCACCAGGGACAGTCCACAGATACGCAGTATTTT. Its translation is CASSHQGQSTDTQYF.

The chain is built from TRBV2 and TRBJ1-1; 10 nucleotides align to TRBD1. This CDR3 spans 16 amino acids. V shed 7 bases, J shed 1 base, and the junction held 9 bases outside the gene matches. Germline CDR1 is SNHLY and CDR2 is FYNNEI. The CDR3 DNA reads TGTGCCAGCACCACGGACAGGGGGTTACGGAACACTGAAGCTTTCTTT. Protein sequence: CASTTDRGLRNTEAFF.

The V gene is TRBV7-9, the J gene TRBJ2-3; D may be TRBD2 (5 bases). This CDR3 comprises 16 residues. The V and J ends lost 1 base and 0 bases respectively, with 11 bases between them. Germline V CDR1 and CDR2: SEHNR, FQNEAQ (reference sequence). The CDR3 here is CASSLVGGGSTDTQYF. Here the CDR3 DNA reads TGTGCCAGCAGCTTAGTCGGCGGAGGAAGCACAGATACGCAGTATTTT.

This rearrangement joins TRBV5-1 to TRBJ2-1, with D possibly matching TRBD2 (6 bases). Trimming took off 0 bases at V and 0 bases at J, with 10 bases between the two ends. CDR1 SGHRS and CDR2 YFSETQ come from the germline V gene. The CDR3 runs to 16 residues. CDR3 nucleotide sequence: TGCGCCAGCAGCTTGGTTAGCGGTAGCTCCTACAATGAGCAGTTCTTC. It specifies CASSLVSGSSYNEQFF.

The sample holds one count of this clone. CDR3 DNA sequence: TGCGCCAGCAGCTTGGTACAGGGCCAAGAGACCCAGTACTTC. This translates into CASSLVQGQETQYF. The rearrangement joins TRBV5-1 to TRBJ2-5; D possibly corresponds to TRBD1 (6 bases). V was shortened by 0 bases and J by 1 base, with 7 bases between the two germline ends. CDR1 and CDR2 (germline): SGHRS, YFSETQ. CDR3 length: 14 residues. Filled out from reference TRBV5-1 and TRBJ2-5, the complete variable domain reads KAGVTQTPRYLIKTRGQQVTLSCSPISGHRSVSWYQQTPGQGLQFLFEYFSETQRNKGNFPGRFSGRQFSNSRSEMNVSTLELGDSALYLCASSLVQGQETQYFGPGTRLLVL.

The rearrangement links TRBV2 to TRBJ1-2, with D hard to call. CDR3 length equals 13 residues. V shed 6 bases and J shed 7 bases, with 15 bases lying between them. Germline loops: CDR1 SNHLY, CDR2 FYNNEI. This CDR3 reads CASRHGDEGGYTF. The CDR3 DNA sequence: TGTGCCAGCAGACACGGGGATGAGGGTGGCTACACCTTC.

The chain links TRBV29-1 to TRBJ2-1; a possible D gene is TRBD2 (5 bases). Germline V gives CDR1 SQVTM, CDR2 ANQGSEA. The V end lost 8 bases, the J end lost 2 bases, and 16 bases lay between the germline ends. The CDR3 sequence is 14 residues long. The CDR3 region is CSPVLVAPYNEQFF. The DNA of the CDR3 is TGCAGCCCCGTTTTGGTAGCGCCCTACAATGAGCAGTTCTTC.

The chain combines TRBV3-1 (or the pseudogene TRBV3-2) with TRBJ1-5, with 9 positions matching TRBD1. There are 19 residues in the CDR3. J gave up 6 bases and V 4 bases, and 19 bases lay outside the gene matches. Germline assignment: CDR1 LGHDT and CDR2 YNNKEL (reference sequence). CDR3 bases: TGTGCCAGCAGCCCGGGACCGGGACAGGGCGTTGAGGAAGGTCAGCCCCAGCATTTT. It translates to CASSPGPGQGVEEGQPQHF.

This chain uses TRBV18 with TRBJ1-5, with D possibly TRBD1 on 6 matching bases. The CDR3 is made up of 13 amino acids. Germline lookup yields CDR1 KGHSH and CDR2 LQKENI. Trimming pared 6 bases from V and 3 bases from J, leaving 9 bases between. The CDR3 DNA reads as TGTGCCAGCTCCCGGGACAACAATCAGCCCCAGCATTTT. This codes for CASSRDNNQPQHF.